This T cell receptor (beta chain) derives from a study of cytomegalovirus exposure and HLA in healthy donors. The study's findings and limits: Rare TCR sequences dominated, though some public TCRs recurred in many donors.

CDR3 length equals 16 residues. Germline V gene sequence: CDR1 LGHNA, CDR2 YSLEER. Between the trimmed V and J ends, which lost 0 bases and 3 bases, there was a span of 15 bases. As regards this clone: Its target is unknown.

Repertoires were generated with immunoSEQ multiplex PCR, while TCRdb's copy carries only in-frame clones and drops some. There are some 330,000 clones in the sample; approximately 90% occur only once, and about 0.8% lies in the top ten. This sequence was found in a woman aged 18-29 years in good health and CMV-seronegative. The sequencing sample was made of PBMCs. This chain links TRBV4-3 with TRBJ2-7; possibly TRBD2 for D (6 bases). CDR3 residues: CASSQESRFGGYEQYF. CDR3 coding DNA: TGCGCCAGCAGCCAAGAAAGCCGTTTCGGGGGCTACGAGCAGTACTTC.